This T cell receptor (beta chain) was retrieved from a study of T-cell reconstitution after alpha-beta-depleted transplantation in children. Remarks on this clonotype: Its antigen is as yet unknown.

TCRbeta library preparation incorporated unique molecular identifiers. One entry per CDR3 protein, called by TCRdb with MiXCR from the PCR reads. Of roughly 400,000 distinct CDR3 sequences in the sample, over 40% were seen once. Broader study findings: T-cell counts and diversity were attributed mostly to newly produced T cells one year after transplant. Alpha-beta T cells present about two months after transplant were reported to originate from several hundred expanded graft clones.

Germline V gene sequence: CDR1 DFQATT, CDR2 SNEGSKA (reference sequence). Trimming stripped 0 bases from V and 8 bases from J, with 13 bases between. The CDR3 consists of 13 residues. The TCR comes from a girl aged 2 to 10 with aplastic anemia, due to receive a stem cell transplant. The material was PBMCs, obtained before TCRalphabeta/CD19-depleted stem cell transplant. This chain connects TRBV20-1 to TRBJ1-1; D unresolved. CDR3 loop: CSARDYTTAEAFF. CDR3 nucleotide sequence: TGCAGTGCTAGAGACTATACGACGGCGGAAGCTTTCTTT.